Below, one T cell receptor (beta chain) is given with its context. The antigen is not known. The J segment lost 2 bases and the V segment lost 0 bases, leaving 1 base of the junction unmatched. CDR1 is SGDLS, CDR2 YYNGEE, per germline. The CDR3 covers 15 residues. Primers: 60 Vbeta forward and 13 Jbeta reverse. The table came from immunoSEQ multiplex PCR; TCRdb's copy has only in-frame clones and leaves some out. The data contain approximately 99,000 clones, around 82% of them seen just once; the ten biggest clones take up 4.5% to 5.5%. This sample was included in a study of cytomegalovirus exposure and HLA in healthy donors. Findings and caveats of the study: Later analysis suggested links between common viral pathogens and several top significant clusters. In a later analysis, a missense DCLRE1C variant was linked to TCR beta V- and J-gene trimming.

The rearrangement uses TRBV9 and TRBJ2-1; 8 positions match TRBD2. Sample: PBMCs. The sequence came from a man aged 40-49 years in good health and CMV-seropositive. In DNA form, the CDR3 reads TGTGCCAGCAGCGTAGGTAGCGGGACCTACAATGAGCAGTTCTTC. Its translation is CASSVGSGTYNEQFF.